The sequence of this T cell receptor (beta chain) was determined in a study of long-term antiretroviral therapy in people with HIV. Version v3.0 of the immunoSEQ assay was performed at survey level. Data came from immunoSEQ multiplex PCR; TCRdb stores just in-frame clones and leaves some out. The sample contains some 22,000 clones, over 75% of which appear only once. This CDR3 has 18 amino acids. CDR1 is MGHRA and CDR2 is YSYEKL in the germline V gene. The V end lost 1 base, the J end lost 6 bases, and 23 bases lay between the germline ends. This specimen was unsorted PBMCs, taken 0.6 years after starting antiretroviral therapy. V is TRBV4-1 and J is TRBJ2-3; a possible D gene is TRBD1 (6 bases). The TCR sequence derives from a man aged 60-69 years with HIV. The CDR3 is CASSQGILRGAARDTQYF. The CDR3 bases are TGCGCCAGCAGCCAAGGTATCCTCAGGGGCGCCGCCCGGGATACGCAGTATTTT.